This T cell receptor beta chain was identified in a study of blood T cell repertoires in COVID-19. Across the whole study: PBMCs, B-cell-depleted T cells, or T cells provided the cDNA or gDNA that made up the material.

Germline values: CDR1 MNHEY, CDR2 SMNVEV (reference sequence). Between the trimmed V and J ends, which lost 6 bases and 6 bases, there was a span of 21 bases. The CDR3 length is 15 residues. Repertoires were generated with immunoSEQ multiplex PCR, while TCRdb's copy carries only in-frame clones and drops some. The table includes approximately 260,000 clones, around 81% detected once. The clonotype comes from a man over 45 who had recovered from COVID-19. The chain is built from TRBV27 and TRBJ2-7; D may be TRBD1 (6 bases). The sample consisted of PBMCs or T cells enriched from blood (not recorded which). Written as DNA, the CDR3 is TGTGCCAGCAGCAAACAGGGAAGCCCTCTCCCCGAGCAGTACTTC. Its protein is CASSKQGSPLPEQYF.